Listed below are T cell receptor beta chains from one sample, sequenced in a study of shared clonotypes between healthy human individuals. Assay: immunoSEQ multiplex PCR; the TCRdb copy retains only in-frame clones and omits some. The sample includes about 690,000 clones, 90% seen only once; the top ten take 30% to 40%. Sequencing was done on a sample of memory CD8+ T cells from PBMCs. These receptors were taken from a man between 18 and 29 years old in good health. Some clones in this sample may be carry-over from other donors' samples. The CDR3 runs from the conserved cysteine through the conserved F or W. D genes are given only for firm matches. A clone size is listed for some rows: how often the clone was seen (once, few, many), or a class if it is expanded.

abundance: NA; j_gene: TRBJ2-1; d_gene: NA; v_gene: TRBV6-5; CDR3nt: TGTGCCAGCAGTTACCGTGGGGCAGAATTCAATGAGCAGTTCTTC; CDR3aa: CASSYRGAEFNEQFF
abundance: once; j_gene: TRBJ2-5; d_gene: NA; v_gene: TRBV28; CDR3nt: TGTGCCAGCAGGGACTCCGGGCAAGAGACCCAGTACTTC; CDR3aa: CASRDSGQETQYF
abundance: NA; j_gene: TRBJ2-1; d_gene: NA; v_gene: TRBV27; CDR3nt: TGTGCCAGCAGTTTAGGGGGGCCGGGGAATGAGCAGTTCTTC; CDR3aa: CASSLGGPGNEQFF
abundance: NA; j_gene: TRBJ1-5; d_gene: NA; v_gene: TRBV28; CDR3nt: TGTGCCAGCAGTTTTACCGGACAGTATCAGCCCCAGCATTTT; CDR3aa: CASSFTGQYQPQHF
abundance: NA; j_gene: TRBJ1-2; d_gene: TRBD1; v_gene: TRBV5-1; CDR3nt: TGCGCCAGCAGCCGGGCGGAGACAGGGGGAAAGGAGTATGGCTACACCTTC; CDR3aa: CASSRAETGGKEYGYTF
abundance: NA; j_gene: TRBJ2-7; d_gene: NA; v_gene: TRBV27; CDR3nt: TGTGCCAGCAGTTTATCGGCGGAGGGCAGGGATCAGTACTTC; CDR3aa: CASSLSAEGRDQYF
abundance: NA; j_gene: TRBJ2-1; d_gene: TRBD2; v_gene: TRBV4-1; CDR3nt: TGCGCCAGCAGCCATGGCCCAGTAATAGCGGGAGATGACAATGAGCAGTTCTTC; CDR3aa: CASSHGPVIAGDDNEQFF
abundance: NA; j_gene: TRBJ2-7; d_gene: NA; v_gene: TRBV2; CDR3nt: TGTGCCAGCAGTGCAGGGAAAACACCCGAGCAGTACTTC; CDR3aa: CASSAGKTPEQYF
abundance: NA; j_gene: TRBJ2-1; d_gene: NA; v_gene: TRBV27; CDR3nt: TGTGCCAGCAGTTACGGCCTAAACTCCTACAATGAGCAGTTCTTC; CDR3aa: CASSYGLNSYNEQFF
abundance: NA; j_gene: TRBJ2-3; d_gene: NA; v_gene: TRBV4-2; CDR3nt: TGTGCCAGCAGCCAAGTTTCGTCCGCGGGATTCTTGAATACGCAGTATTTT; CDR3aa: CASSQVSSAGFLNTQYF
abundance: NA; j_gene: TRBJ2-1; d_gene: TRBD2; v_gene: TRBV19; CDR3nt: TGTGCCAGTTCGGCCGGGACTAGCGGGTTGCATGAGCAGTTCTTC; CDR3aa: CASSAGTSGLHEQFF
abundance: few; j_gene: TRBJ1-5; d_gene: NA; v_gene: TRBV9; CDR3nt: TGTGCCAGCAGCGAAAGGGGTTATAGCAATCAGCCCCAGCATTTT; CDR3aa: CASSERGYSNQPQHF
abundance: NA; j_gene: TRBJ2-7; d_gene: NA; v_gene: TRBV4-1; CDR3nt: TGCGCCAGCAGCCAAGAGGTAGGGGTCGCCTACGAGCAGTACTTC; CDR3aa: CASSQEVGVAYEQYF
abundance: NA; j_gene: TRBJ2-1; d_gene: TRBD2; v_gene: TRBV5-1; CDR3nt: TGCGCCAGCAGCCCAGCAACTAGCGGGAGACCCAATGAGCAGTTCTTC; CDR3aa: CASSPATSGRPNEQFF
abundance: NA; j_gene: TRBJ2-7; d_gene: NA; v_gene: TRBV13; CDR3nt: TGTGCCAGCAGCTTAGGCGGTCTAAGCTCCTACGAGCAGTACTTC; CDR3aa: CASSLGGLSSYEQYF
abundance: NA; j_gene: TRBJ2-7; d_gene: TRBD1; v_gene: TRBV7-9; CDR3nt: TGTGCCAGCAGCTTATTCCCCAGGGGGACCCACTACGAGCAGTACTTC; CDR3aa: CASSLFPRGTHYEQYF
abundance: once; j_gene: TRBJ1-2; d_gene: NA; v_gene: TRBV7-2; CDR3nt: TGTGCCAGCAGCTTAGGGGGGTTCCACTATGGCTACACCTTC; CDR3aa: CASSLGGFHYGYTF
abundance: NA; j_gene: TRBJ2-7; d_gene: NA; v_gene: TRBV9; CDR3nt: TGTGCCAGCAGCGTAGGCGGCGGGAAGGGGAGCGAGCAGTACTTC; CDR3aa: CASSVGGGKGSEQYF
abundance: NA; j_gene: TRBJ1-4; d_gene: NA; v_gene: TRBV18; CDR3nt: TGTGCCAGCTCACCATCCACAGGGCAAAATGAAAAACTGTTTTTT; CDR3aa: CASSPSTGQNEKLFF
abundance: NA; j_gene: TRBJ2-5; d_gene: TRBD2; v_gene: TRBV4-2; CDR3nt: TGTGCCAGCAGCCAAACCACCGGGACTAGCGGGAGAGGCAGAGAGACCCAGTACTTC; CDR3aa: CASSQTTGTSGRGRETQYF
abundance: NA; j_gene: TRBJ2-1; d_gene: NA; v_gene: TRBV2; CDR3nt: TGTGCCAGCAGTGAAGGTGGCAGGGGCTCCTACAATGAGCAGTTCTTC; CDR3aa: CASSEGGRGSYNEQFF
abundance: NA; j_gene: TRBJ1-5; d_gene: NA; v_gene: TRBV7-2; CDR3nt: TGTGCCAGCAGCTTATTACAGGGCGGCAATCAGCCCCAGCATTTT; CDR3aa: CASSLLQGGNQPQHF
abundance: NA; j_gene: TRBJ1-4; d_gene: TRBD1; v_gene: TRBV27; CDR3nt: TGTGCCAGCAGTCCCTCTACAGGGGAGTTCAATGAAAAACTGTTTTTT; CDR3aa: CASSPSTGEFNEKLFF
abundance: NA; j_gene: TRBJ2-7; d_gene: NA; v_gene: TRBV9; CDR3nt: TGTGCCAGCAGCGCCCGACCCTACGAGCAGTACTTC; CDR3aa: CASSARPYEQYF
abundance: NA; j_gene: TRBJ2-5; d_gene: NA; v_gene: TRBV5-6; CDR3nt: TGTGCCAGCAGCTCGATCACGGGCTCGGAGACCCAGTACTTC; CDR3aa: CASSSITGSETQYF
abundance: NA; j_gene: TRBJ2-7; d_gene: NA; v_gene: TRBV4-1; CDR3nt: TGCGCCAGCAGCCAATGGGTTGAGAGCGAGCAGTACTTC; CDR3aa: CASSQWVESEQYF
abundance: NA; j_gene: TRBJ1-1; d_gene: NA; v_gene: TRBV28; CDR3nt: TGTGCCACCAGGGAGGAGAACACTGAAGCTTTCTTT; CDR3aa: CATREENTEAFF
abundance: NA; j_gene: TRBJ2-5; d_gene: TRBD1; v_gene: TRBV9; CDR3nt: TGTGCCAGCAGCGCGGGTGACAGGGCCCCAGAGACCCAGTACTTC; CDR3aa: CASSAGDRAPETQYF
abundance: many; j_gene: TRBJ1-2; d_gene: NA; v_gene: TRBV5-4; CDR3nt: TGTGCCAGCAGCTTGAAACCCAACTATGGCTACACCTTC; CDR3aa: CASSLKPNYGYTF
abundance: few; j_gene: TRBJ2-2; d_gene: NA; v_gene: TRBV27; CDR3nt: TGTGCCAGCATGGTGGGGGGAACCGGGGAGCTGTTTTTT; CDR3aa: CASMVGGTGELFF
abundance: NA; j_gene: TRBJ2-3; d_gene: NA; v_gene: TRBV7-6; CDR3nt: TGTGCCAGCAGCTACTACGGGTCCACAGATACGCAGTATTTT; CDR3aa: CASSYYGSTDTQYF
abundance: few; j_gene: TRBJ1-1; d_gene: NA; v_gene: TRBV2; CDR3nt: TGTGCCAGCATCATGAGGGGGTGGCCGGGAGCTTTCTTT; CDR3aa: CASIMRGWPGAFF
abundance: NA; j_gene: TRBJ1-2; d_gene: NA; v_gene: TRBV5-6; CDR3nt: TGTGCCAGCAGCTTGGATTCGGCAGGGATGAGCTATGGCTACACCTTC; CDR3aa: CASSLDSAGMSYGYTF
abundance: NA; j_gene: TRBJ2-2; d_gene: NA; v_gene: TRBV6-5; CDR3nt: TGTGCCAGCAGGGACCGGGGGCCCGGGGAGCTGTTTTTT; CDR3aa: CASRDRGPGELFF
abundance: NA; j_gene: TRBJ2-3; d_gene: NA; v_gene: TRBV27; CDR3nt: TGTGCCAGCAGCCCTGTTGGTGAGTGGGCAGATACGCAGTATTTT; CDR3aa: CASSPVGEWADTQYF
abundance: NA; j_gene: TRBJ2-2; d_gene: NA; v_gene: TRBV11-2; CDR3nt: TGTGCCAGCAGCTGGCAGTTTCTCGGGGAGCTGTTTTTT; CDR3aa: CASSWQFLGELFF
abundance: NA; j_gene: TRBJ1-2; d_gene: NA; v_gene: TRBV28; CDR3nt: TGTGCCAGCAGTACAGGTTTGGGCTACACCTTC; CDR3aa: CASSTGLGYTF
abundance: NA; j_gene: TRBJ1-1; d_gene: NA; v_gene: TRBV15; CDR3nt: TGTGCCACCAGCAGTGGTGGGGTGTCATGGGGAACTGAAGCTTTCTTT; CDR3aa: CATSSGGVSWGTEAFF
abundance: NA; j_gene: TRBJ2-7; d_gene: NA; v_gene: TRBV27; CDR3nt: TGTGCCAGCAGGGCCAGGTTGGGTGAGCAGTACTTC; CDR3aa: CASRARLGEQYF
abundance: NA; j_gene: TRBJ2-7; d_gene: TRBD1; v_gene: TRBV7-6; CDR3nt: TGTGCCAGCAGCCTATTGGTTTCTGGACAGGGGAACTTCGAGCAGTACTTC; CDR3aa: CASSLLVSGQGNFEQYF
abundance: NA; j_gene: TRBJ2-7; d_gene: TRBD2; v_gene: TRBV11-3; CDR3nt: TGTGCCAGCAGCTTACTAGCTAGCGGGAGATTTATTTTCTACGAGCAGTACTTC; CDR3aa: CASSLLASGRFIFYEQYF
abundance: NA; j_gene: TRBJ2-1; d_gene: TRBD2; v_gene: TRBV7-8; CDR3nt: TGTGCCAGCAGCTTTAGCGGGAGCTCCTACAATGAGCAGTTCTTC; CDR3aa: CASSFSGSSYNEQFF
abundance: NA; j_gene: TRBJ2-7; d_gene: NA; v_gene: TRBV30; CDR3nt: TGTGCCTGGAGTCCCTCGCCCCCTTACGAGCAGTACTTC; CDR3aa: CAWSPSPPYEQYF
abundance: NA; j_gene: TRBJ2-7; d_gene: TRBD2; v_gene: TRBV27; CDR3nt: TGTGCCAGCAGTCTTACTAGCGGGGTTTACTACGAGCAGTACTTC; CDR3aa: CASSLTSGVYYEQYF